Listed below are T cell receptor beta chains from one sample, sequenced in a study of T-cell memory formation after mild COVID-19. Using its own MiXCR run on the 5' RACE reads, TCRdb lists one record per CDR3 protein. The sample has a few hundred thousand distinct CDR3 sequences; around 21% are singletons. The specimen was PBMCs or a T cell subset sorted from them (not recorded which). The receptor source for this set is an adult woman who had mild COVID-19 (a few samples of this study predate the infection). Cell type and time point are not known. Each CDR3 is given with its conserved first and last residue. D genes are given only for firm matches. For some rows the clone size is stated as once, few or many, or as a class when expanded; others skip it.

D gene: -; clone size: -; J gene: TRBJ2-1; V gene: TRBV10-3; CDR3 protein: CAISEWGQPYNEQFF; CDR3 DNA: TGTGCCATCAGTGAGTGGGGTCAACCCTACAATGAGCAGTTCTTC
D gene: TRBD2; clone size: few; J gene: TRBJ2-7; V gene: TRBV6-5; CDR3 protein: CASSYSSGAPSYEQYF; CDR3 DNA: TGTGCCAGCAGTTACTCTAGCGGGGCGCCCTCCTACGAGCAGTACTTC
D gene: -; clone size: many; J gene: TRBJ1-2; V gene: TRBV6-2/TRBV6-3; CDR3 protein: CASSYQPGGGYGYTF; CDR3 DNA: TGTGCCAGCAGTTACCAGCCGGGAGGCGGCTATGGCTACACCTTC
D gene: -; clone size: few; J gene: TRBJ1-5; V gene: TRBV12-3/TRBV12-4; CDR3 protein: CASTLGGLGQPQHF; CDR3 DNA: TGTGCCAGCACCTTGGGGGGGCTAGGACAGCCCCAGCATTTT
D gene: -; clone size: few; J gene: TRBJ1-2; V gene: TRBV11-2; CDR3 protein: CASSLESNGYTF; CDR3 DNA: TGTGCCAGCAGCTTAGAGAGTAATGGCTACACCTTC
D gene: TRBD2; clone size: many; J gene: TRBJ2-1; V gene: TRBV9; CDR3 protein: CASSVDGWAGGYNEQFF; CDR3 DNA: TGTGCCAGCAGCGTAGACGGGTGGGCGGGAGGCTACAATGAGCAGTTCTTC
D gene: TRBD1; clone size: -; J gene: TRBJ1-1; V gene: TRBV5-1; CDR3 protein: CASSTRQGANTEAFF; CDR3 DNA: TGCGCCAGCAGCACCAGACAGGGGGCGAATACTGAAGCTTTCTTT
D gene: TRBD1; clone size: few; J gene: TRBJ1-1; V gene: TRBV30; CDR3 protein: CAWSVRPRGSAEAFF; CDR3 DNA: TGTGCCTGGAGTGTCCGACCCAGGGGGTCGGCTGAAGCTTTCTTT
D gene: TRBD2; clone size: many; J gene: TRBJ2-1; V gene: TRBV5-1; CDR3 protein: CASSLGLAGYNEQFF; CDR3 DNA: TGTGCCAGCAGCCTCGGACTAGCGGGGTACAATGAGCAGTTCTTC
D gene: -; clone size: few; J gene: TRBJ2-1; V gene: TRBV4-2; CDR3 protein: CASSQEGTNEQFF; CDR3 DNA: TGTGCCAGCAGCCAGGAGGGCACGAATGAGCAGTTCTTC
D gene: -; clone size: few; J gene: TRBJ2-2; V gene: TRBV7-9; CDR3 protein: CASSFRDFDTGELFF; CDR3 DNA: TGTGCCAGCAGCTTTCGGGACTTTGACACCGGGGAGCTGTTTTTT
D gene: TRBD1; clone size: -; J gene: TRBJ2-3; V gene: TRBV10-3; CDR3 protein: CAISERQGEKDTQYF; CDR3 DNA: TGTGCCATCAGTGAGCGTCAGGGGGAGAAGGATACGCAGTATTTT
D gene: -; clone size: -; J gene: TRBJ1-4; V gene: TRBV7-6; CDR3 protein: CASTAGGKYEKLFF; CDR3 DNA: TGTGCCAGCACAGCCGGGGGGAAGTATGAAAAACTGTTTTTT
D gene: TRBD1; clone size: -; J gene: TRBJ2-7; V gene: TRBV12-3/TRBV12-4; CDR3 protein: CASSSGTGGSGEQYF; CDR3 DNA: TGTGCCAGCAGTTCCGGGACAGGGGGTTCTGGCGAGCAGTACTTC
D gene: TRBD1; clone size: few; J gene: TRBJ2-7; V gene: TRBV7-7; CDR3 protein: CASSLAHRGDYEQYF; CDR3 DNA: TGTGCTAGCAGCTTAGCGCACAGGGGGGACTACGAGCAGTACTTC
D gene: -; clone size: few; J gene: TRBJ2-4; V gene: TRBV20-1; CDR3 protein: CSLAKNIQYF; CDR3 DNA: TGCAGTCTAGCCAAAAACATTCAGTACTTC
D gene: TRBD1; clone size: few; J gene: TRBJ1-3; V gene: TRBV7-2; CDR3 protein: CASSPGTGGNTIYF; CDR3 DNA: TGTGCCAGCAGCCCGGGGACAGGGGGAAACACCATATATTTT
D gene: -; clone size: few; J gene: TRBJ2-3; V gene: TRBV7-9; CDR3 protein: CASSYQTQDTQYF; CDR3 DNA: TGTGCCAGCAGCTACCAAACGCAGGATACGCAGTATTTT
D gene: -; clone size: -; J gene: TRBJ2-7; V gene: TRBV11-3; CDR3 protein: CASSGAGPLEQYF; CDR3 DNA: TGTGCCAGCAGCGGAGCAGGCCCCCTGGAGCAGTACTTC
D gene: -; clone size: few; J gene: TRBJ1-1; V gene: TRBV20-1; CDR3 protein: CSVQTGTYTEAFF; CDR3 DNA: TGCAGTGTCCAAACCGGGACATACACTGAAGCTTTCTTT
D gene: TRBD1; clone size: -; J gene: TRBJ1-2; V gene: TRBV7-9; CDR3 protein: CASRGQETQPNYGYTF; CDR3 DNA: TGTGCCAGCAGGGGACAGGAGACACAACCTAACTATGGCTACACCTTC
D gene: -; clone size: -; J gene: TRBJ1-2; V gene: TRBV14; CDR3 protein: CASSYQGIYGYTF; CDR3 DNA: TGTGCCAGCAGCTACCAGGGAATCTATGGCTACACCTTC
D gene: TRBD2; clone size: many; J gene: TRBJ2-1; V gene: TRBV11-2; CDR3 protein: CASSPTSGAYNEQFF; CDR3 DNA: TGTGCCAGCAGCCCTACTAGCGGGGCCTACAATGAGCAGTTCTTC
D gene: -; clone size: -; J gene: TRBJ2-5; V gene: TRBV5-1; CDR3 protein: CASSVRGLQTQYF; CDR3 DNA: TGCGCCAGCAGCGTAAGGGGCCTACAGACCCAGTACTTC
D gene: -; clone size: -; J gene: TRBJ1-1; V gene: TRBV4-1; CDR3 protein: CASSFRYMNTEAFF; CDR3 DNA: TGCGCCAGCAGCTTTCGATACATGAACACTGAAGCTTTCTTT
D gene: TRBD2; clone size: -; J gene: TRBJ2-7; V gene: TRBV7-2; CDR3 protein: CASSVSSGSRYEQYF; CDR3 DNA: TGTGCCAGCAGCGTCTCCAGCGGGAGCAGGTACGAGCAGTACTTC
D gene: -; clone size: -; J gene: TRBJ1-2; V gene: TRBV7-7; CDR3 protein: CASTPFSPGTEIYTF; CDR3 DNA: TGTGCCAGCACCCCTTTTTCGCCCGGGACGGAGATCTACACCTTC
D gene: -; clone size: -; J gene: TRBJ1-4; V gene: TRBV7-2; CDR3 protein: CASSSRRGPNEKLFF; CDR3 DNA: TGTGCCAGCAGCTCGCGTAGGGGACCGAATGAAAAACTGTTTTTT
D gene: -; clone size: few; J gene: TRBJ2-3; V gene: TRBV5-1; CDR3 protein: CASRLHQTDTQYF; CDR3 DNA: TGCGCCAGCAGGTTGCATCAGACAGATACGCAGTATTTT
D gene: TRBD1; clone size: few; J gene: TRBJ1-1; V gene: TRBV7-6; CDR3 protein: CASSWDRGQTEAFF; CDR3 DNA: TGTGCCAGCAGCTGGGACAGGGGGCAAACTGAAGCTTTCTTT
D gene: TRBD1; clone size: -; J gene: TRBJ2-7; V gene: TRBV5-8; CDR3 protein: CASIDRGEDYEQYF; CDR3 DNA: TGTGCCAGCATCGACAGGGGAGAGGACTACGAGCAGTACTTC